This TCR beta chain was profiled in a study of blood T cell repertoires in COVID-19. Study-level information: Sample material is recorded as cDNA or gDNA derived from T cells, B-cell-depleted T cells, or PBMCs.

Everyone who took part was 18 to 89 years old, and they came from about two dozen US areas. The study assigned cohorts using participant-reported clinical history. Original analysis: Reference gene primer amplification gave estimated nucleated cell counts. Some clones are missing from TCRdb's copy, which holds only in-frame ones; the method was immunoSEQ multiplex PCR. V, J and clone size reflect that table, while D and trimming were determined from the DNA. The sample includes 350,000 to 400,000 clones, less than 90% of them seen just once. Germline assignment: CDR1 SNHLY and CDR2 FYNNEI. V dropped 5 bases and J dropped 4; count of bases not matched to a gene: 5. There are 15 residues in the CDR3.

V gene TRBV2 combines with J gene TRBJ1-5; 10 bases map to TRBD1. Source material: PBMCs or T cells enriched from blood (not recorded which). This clonotype was obtained from a woman under 40 who had recovered from COVID-19. The CDR3 region has the DNA TGTGCCAGCAGTAGGGACAGGGGATCAAATCAGCCCCAGCATTTT. As protein: CASSRDRGSNQPQHF.